A single sample gave rise to the 16 T cell receptor beta chains below, sequenced in a study of PD-1 blockade in mismatch repair-deficient tumors. TCRdb's copy holds only in-frame clones and misses some; the assay was immunoSEQ multiplex PCR. This table holds some 85,000 clones, 65% to 85% found once. Sequenced here: peripheral blood, sampled 44 weeks after starting pembrolizumab. Receptors originate from an adult with mismatch repair-deficient cancer.

This chain connects TRBV25-1 to TRBJ1-2; D is unresolved. Germline V gene sequence: CDR1 MGHDK, CDR2 SYGVNS. The CDR3 length is 14 residues. The V end lost 2 bases, the J end lost 4 bases, and 11 bases lay between the germline ends. CDR3 coding DNA: TGTGCCAGCAGTGAACGAGACCTACTCTATGGCTACACCTTC. The encoded protein is CASSERDLLYGYTF.

CDR3 sequence (DNA): TGTGCCAGCAGGACCGGGACAGGCGTATACGAGCAGTACTTC. As protein: CASRTGTGVYEQYF. This chain connects TRBV6-1 to TRBJ2-7; TRBD1 agrees at 8 bases. With 6 bases clipped from V and 4 bases from J, the junction kept 8 bases outside the gene matches. Germline CDR1 and CDR2: MNHNS and SASEGT. The CDR3 consists of 14 residues.

V is TRBV2 and J is TRBJ1-2; a weak D match, TRBD1 (6 bases). The CDR3 extends over 14 amino acids. The V end lost 6 bases, the J end lost 2 bases, and 13 bases lay between the germline ends. The V gene's germline CDR1 is SNHLY and CDR2 FYNNEI. The CDR3 sequence is CASSADRTNYGYTF. CDR3 nucleotide sequence: TGTGCCAGCAGCGCCGACAGGACAAACTATGGCTACACCTTC.

This rearrangement joins TRBV30 to TRBJ1-2; D may be TRBD1 (5 bases). This CDR3 is 11 amino acids long. V was shortened by 2 bases and J by 8 bases, with 9 bases between the two germline ends. In germline, CDR1 is GTSNPN, CDR2 SVGIG (reference sequence). The CDR3 reads CAWSRGSGYTF. The CDR3 region has the DNA TGTGCCTGGAGTAGGGGATCCGGCTACACCTTC.

The J gene is TRBJ2-5, the V gene TRBV9; D remains unclear. V dropped 0 bases and J dropped 1 base, with 7 bases sitting between them. This CDR3 is 14 amino acids long. Looked up from germline, CDR1 is SGDLS and CDR2 is YYNGEE. CDR3 amino acids: CASSVGAVQETQYF. Written as DNA, the CDR3 is TGTGCCAGCAGCGTAGGGGCGGTCCAAGAGACCCAGTACTTC.

The V gene is TRBV5-4, the J gene TRBJ2-5, with 11 bases aligning to TRBD2. Germline V gene data show CDR1 as SGHNT and CDR2 as YYREEE (reference sequence). J was trimmed by 1 base and V by 3 bases; bases with no gene match: 5. The CDR3 has 16 residues. The CDR3 DNA reads as TGTGCCAGCAGCTGGGGGGGACTAGCGGCCCAAGAGACCCAGTACTTC. This sequence encodes CASSWGGLAAQETQYF. Combining the CDR3 with reference TRBV5-4 and TRBJ2-5 gives the whole variable domain ETGVTQSPTHLIKTRGQQVTLRCSSQSGHNTVSWYQQALGQGPQFIFQYYREEENGRGNFPPRFSGLQFPNYSSELNVNALELDDSALYLCASSWGGLAAQETQYFGPGTRLLVL.

The V and J genes are TRBV5-1 and TRBJ2-7, with 12 bases matching TRBD2. CDR1 is SGHRS and CDR2 is YFSETQ in the germline V gene. This CDR3 is 17 amino acids long. The ends lost 4 bases at V and 4 bases at J; junction bases unmatched: 12. DNA of the CDR3: TGCGCCAGCAGCCCCCTAGCTAGCGGGAGGGGAGGGTACGAGCAGTACTTC. Residues: CASSPLASGRGGYEQYF.

The chain joins TRBV4-1 to TRBJ2-4; D is undetermined. CDR3 size: 14 residues. Trimming removed 3 bases from V and 2 bases from J, with 8 bases in between. Per germline, CDR1 MGHRA and CDR2 YSYEKL. CDR3 nucleotide sequence: TGCGCCAGCAGCCATCCAGGATCCAAAAACATTCAGTACTTC. Protein product: CASSHPGSKNIQYF.

The table lists this clone with a few counts. V and J are TRBV11-3 and TRBJ2-7; D not resolved. Germline CDR1 reads SGHNT; CDR2 reads YENEEA. Trimming removed 2 bases at V and 6 bases at J, with 5 bases between. This CDR3 region has 11 residues. The CDR3 spells CASSLNREQYF. CDR3 in DNA: TGTGCCAGCAGCTTAAACCGCGAGCAGTACTTC. Full variable domain (remainder filled in from reference TRBV11-3 and TRBJ2-7): EAGVVQSPRYKIIEKKQPVAFWCNPISGHNTLYWYLQNLGQGPELLIRYENEEAVDDSQLPKDRFSAERLKGVDSTLKIQPAELGDSAVYLCASSLNREQYFGPGTRLTVT.

V usage is TRBV10-2 and J usage is TRBJ1-1; TRBD1 might be the D (5 bases). The CDR3 totals 12 residues. The germline V and J ends were trimmed by 6 bases and 4 bases, with 9 bases remaining between them. Per the germline V gene, CDR1 is WSHSY and CDR2 is SAAADI. In nucleotides, the CDR3 is TGCGCCAGCAGGGGGGAAGGCACTGAAGCTTTCTTT. Amino acids: CASRGEGTEAFF.

The chain joins TRBV7-9 to TRBJ2-3; D ambiguous. Germline V CDR1 and CDR2: SEHNR, FQNEAQ (reference sequence). The CDR3 is 13 residues long. The V gene lost 2 bases and the J gene lost 4 bases, with 7 bases spanning the gap. CDR3 sequence reads: CASSLNSADTQYF. CDR3 in DNA: TGTGCCAGCAGCTTAAATTCGGCAGATACGCAGTATTTT.

This chain joins TRBV11-3 and TRBJ2-7, with unresolved D. CDR3 size: 11 residues. CDR1 is SGHNT and CDR2 is YENEEA in the germline V gene. Trimming shortened V by 8 bases and J by 2 bases, and 7 bases separated the two germline ends. This CDR3 reads CASGITYEQYF. CDR3 sequence (DNA): TGTGCCAGCGGGATAACCTACGAGCAGTACTTC. Supplemented by reference TRBV11-3 and TRBJ2-7, the full variable domain reads EAGVVQSPRYKIIEKKQPVAFWCNPISGHNTLYWYLQNLGQGPELLIRYENEEAVDDSQLPKDRFSAERLKGVDSTLKIQPAELGDSAVYLCASGITYEQYFGPGTRLTVT.

The rearrangement uses TRBV7-8 and TRBJ2-1; no firm D call. There are 11 residues in the CDR3. Trimming shortened V by 1 base and J by 8 bases, and 3 bases separated the two germline ends. CDR1 and CDR2 (germline): SGHVS, FQNEAQ. CDR3 loop: CASSLVDEQFF. CDR3 nucleotides: TGTGCCAGCAGCTTAGTAGATGAGCAGTTCTTC.

The chain employs TRBV4-3 and TRBJ2-4; D unresolved. V was trimmed by 0 bases and J by 3 bases, leaving 9 bases between them. The CDR3 is 15 residues long. The V gene's germline CDR1 is LGHNA and CDR2 YSLEER. CDR3 DNA sequence: TGCGCCAGCAGCCAAGATACCGGCGTCAAAAACATTCAGTACTTC. Amino acids: CASSQDTGVKNIQYF.

This rearrangement joins TRBV5-4 to TRBJ1-2, with D tentatively TRBD1 (6 bases). V was shortened by 4 bases and J by 2 bases, with 12 bases between the two germline ends. The CDR3 is 14 amino acids. The germline V gene encodes CDR1 SGHNT and CDR2 YYREEE (reference sequence). The CDR3 is CASSPDSTNYGYTF. In DNA form, the CDR3 reads TGTGCCAGCAGCCCGGACAGCACAAACTATGGCTACACCTTC. The variable domain in full, with the rest retrieved from reference TRBV5-4 and TRBJ1-2, is ETGVTQSPTHLIKTRGQQVTLRCSSQSGHNTVSWYQQALGQGPQFIFQYYREEENGRGNFPPRFSGLQFPNYSSELNVNALELDDSALYLCASSPDSTNYGYTFGSGTRLTVV.

The chain combines TRBV7-9 with TRBJ2-1, with 13 bases fitting TRBD2. There are 16 residues in the CDR3. V shed 3 bases, J shed 7 bases, and the junction held 6 bases outside the gene matches. Germline CDR1 is SEHNR and CDR2 is FQNEAQ (reference sequence). The CDR3 region is CASSFLGLAGRNEQFF. The CDR3 DNA follows: TGTGCCAGCAGCTTTTTGGGACTAGCGGGACGGAATGAGCAGTTCTTC.